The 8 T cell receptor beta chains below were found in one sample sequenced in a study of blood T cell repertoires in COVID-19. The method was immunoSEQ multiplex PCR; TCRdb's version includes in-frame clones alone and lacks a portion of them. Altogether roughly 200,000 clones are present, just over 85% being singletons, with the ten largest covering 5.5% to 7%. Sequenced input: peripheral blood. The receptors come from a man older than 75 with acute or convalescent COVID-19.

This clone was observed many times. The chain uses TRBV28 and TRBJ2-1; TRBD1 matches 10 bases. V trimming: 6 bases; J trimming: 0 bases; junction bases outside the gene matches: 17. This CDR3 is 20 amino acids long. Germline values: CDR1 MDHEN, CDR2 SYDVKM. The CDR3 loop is CASRVTGTGVGGSSYNEQFF. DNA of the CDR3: TGTGCCAGCAGGGTGACCGGGACAGGGGTCGGCGGGAGCTCCTACAATGAGCAGTTCTTC.

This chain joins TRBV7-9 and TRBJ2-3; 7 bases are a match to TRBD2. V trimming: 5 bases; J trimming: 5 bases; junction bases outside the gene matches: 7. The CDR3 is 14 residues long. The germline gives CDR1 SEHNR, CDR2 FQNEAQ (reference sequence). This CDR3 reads CASSGLGAKDTQYF. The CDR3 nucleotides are TGTGCCAGCAGCGGACTAGGCGCAAAAGATACGCAGTATTTT. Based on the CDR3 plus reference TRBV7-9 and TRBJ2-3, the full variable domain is DTGVSQNPRHKITKRGQNVTFRCDPISEHNRLYWYRQTLGQGPEFLTYFQNEAQLEKSRLLSDRFSAERPKGSFSTLEIQRTEQGDSAMYLCASSGLGAKDTQYFGPGTRLTVL.

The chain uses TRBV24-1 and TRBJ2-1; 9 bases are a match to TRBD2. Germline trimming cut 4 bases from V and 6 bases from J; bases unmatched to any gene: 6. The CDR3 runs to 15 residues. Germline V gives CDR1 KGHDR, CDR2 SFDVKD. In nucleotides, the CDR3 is TGTGCCACCAGTGACTCGGGACTAGCCTCCAATGAGCAGTTCTTC. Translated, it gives CATSDSGLASNEQFF.

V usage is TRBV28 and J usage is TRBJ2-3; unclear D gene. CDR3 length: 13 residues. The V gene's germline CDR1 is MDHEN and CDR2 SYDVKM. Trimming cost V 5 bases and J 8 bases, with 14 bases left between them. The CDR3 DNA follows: TGTGCCAGCAGTCCTTCCGGCGGTTCTACGCAGTATTTT. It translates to CASSPSGGSTQYF.

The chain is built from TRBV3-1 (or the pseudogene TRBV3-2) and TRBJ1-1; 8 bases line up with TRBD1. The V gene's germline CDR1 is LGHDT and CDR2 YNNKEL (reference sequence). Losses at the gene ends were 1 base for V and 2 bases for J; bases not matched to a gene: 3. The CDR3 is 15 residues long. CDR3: CASSQGTGINTEAFF. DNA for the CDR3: TGTGCCAGCAGCCAAGGGACAGGGATCAACACTGAAGCTTTCTTT.

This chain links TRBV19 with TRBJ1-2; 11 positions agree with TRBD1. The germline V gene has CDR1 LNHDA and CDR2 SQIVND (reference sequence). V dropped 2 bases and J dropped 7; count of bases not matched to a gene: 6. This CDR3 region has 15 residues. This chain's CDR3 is CASSIKGQGAFGYTF. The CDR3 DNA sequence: TGTGCCAGTAGTATAAAAGGACAGGGGGCTTTTGGCTACACCTTC. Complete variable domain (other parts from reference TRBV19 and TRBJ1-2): DGGITQSPKYLFRKEGQNVTLSCEQNLNHDAMYWYRQDPGQGLRLIYYSQIVNDFQKGDIAEGYSVSREKKESFPLTVTSAQKNPTAFYLCASSIKGQGAFGYTFGSGTRLTVV.

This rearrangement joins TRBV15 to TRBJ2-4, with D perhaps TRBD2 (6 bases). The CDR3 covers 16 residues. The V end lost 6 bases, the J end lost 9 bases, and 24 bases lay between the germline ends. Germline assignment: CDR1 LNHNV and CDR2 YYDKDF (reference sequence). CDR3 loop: CATSRGTEAVGGIQYF. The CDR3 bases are TGTGCCACCAGTCGCGGGACGGAGGCCGTCGGGGGCATTCAGTACTTC.

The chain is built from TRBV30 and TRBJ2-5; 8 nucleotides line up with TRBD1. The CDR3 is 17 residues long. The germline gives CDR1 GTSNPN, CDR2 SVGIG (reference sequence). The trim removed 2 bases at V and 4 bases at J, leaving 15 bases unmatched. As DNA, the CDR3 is TGTGCCTGGAGTAAAGTTAAGGGGACAGGAAGCGGAGAGACCCAGTACTTC. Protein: CAWSKVKGTGSGETQYF.